The rows below give T cell receptor beta chains drawn from one sample of a study of cytomegalovirus exposure and HLA in healthy donors. Data came from immunoSEQ multiplex PCR; TCRdb stores just in-frame clones and leaves some out. This table has some 83,000 clones, roughly 77% appearing once. The sequenced sample consisted of PBMCs. The receptors shown here come from a man in his 60s in good health and CMV-seronegative. The CDR3 runs from the conserved cysteine through the conserved F or W. A D gene is named only where the DNA matches it firmly. For some rows the clone size is stated as once, few or many, or as a class when expanded; others skip it.

j_call clone_size v_call d_call cdr3_nt cdr3_aa
TRBJ1-1 NA TRBV20-1 NA TGCAGCGCATACATGAACACTGAAGCTTTCTTT CSAYMNTEAFF
TRBJ2-3 NA TRBV7-3 TRBD2 TGTGCCAGCAGCTTAAAGCCTAGCGGGGGTTCAGATACGCAGTATTTT CASSLKPSGGSDTQYF
TRBJ1-6 NA TRBV2 TRBD1 TGTGCCAGCAGTGAATCCCGGGACAGGGCTTCACCCCTCCACTTT CASSESRDRASPLHF
TRBJ2-3 NA TRBV5-1 TRBD2 TGCGCCAGCCGAGTAGCGGGGGGCACGACAGATACGCAGTATTTT CASRVAGGTTDTQYF
TRBJ1-3 NA TRBV14 NA TGTGCCAGCAGCCAACTTTGGGCCTCTGGAAACACCATATATTTT CASSQLWASGNTIYF
TRBJ1-1 few TRBV29-1 NA TGCAGCGTTGAAGAGAATGGTTTTAGCACTGAAGCTTTCTTT CSVEENGFSTEAFF
TRBJ2-7 NA TRBV6-5 TRBD2 TGTGCCAGCAGTTCGGAGGGACTAGCTGCCTACGAGCAGTACTTC CASSSEGLAAYEQYF
TRBJ2-2 NA TRBV15 NA TGTGCCACCAGCAGAGATGAGGAAGAGAACACCGGGGAGCTGTTTTTT CATSRDEEENTGELFF
TRBJ2-5 NA TRBV6-1 NA TGTGCCACGTCTCGGGGGATTCAAGAGACCCAGTACTTC CATSRGIQETQYF
TRBJ1-5 NA TRBV2 TRBD1 TGTGCCAGCAGTGGAGGACAGGGTGTGAGTCAGCCCCAGCATTTT CASSGGQGVSQPQHF
TRBJ1-2 NA TRBV11-2 NA TGTGCCAGCAGCCAAACGGGTCCGAGAGGCTACACCTTC CASSQTGPRGYTF
TRBJ1-2 NA TRBV5-1 NA TGCGCCAGCAGCTTAGATACAACAGGACGCAGCTACACCTTC CASSLDTTGRSYTF
TRBJ2-3 NA TRBV7-3 NA TGTGCCAGCAGCTTAGTTTCGGGGGTGGGGGATACGCAGTATTTT CASSLVSGVGDTQYF
TRBJ1-1 few TRBV14 NA TGTGCCAGCAGCCAAGATCTGGCCGGGACTGAAGCTTTCTTT CASSQDLAGTEAFF
TRBJ2-5 NA TRBV5-5 NA TGTGCCAGCAGCCCGACTTATCCCTCGTACGAGACCCAGTACTTC CASSPTYPSYETQYF
TRBJ1-2 NA TRBV9 TRBD1 TGTGCCAGCAGCGGGTCGGGACAGAACTATGGCTACACCTTC CASSGSGQNYGYTF
TRBJ1-5 NA TRBV6-5 TRBD1 TGTGCCAGCAGAGAAAACAGGGGGCAGGGGCAGCCCCAGCATTTT CASRENRGQGQPQHF
TRBJ2-7 NA TRBV5-1 TRBD2 TGCGCCAGCAGCTGGGGATCTAGCGGGGGGCTCTCCTACGAGCAGTACTTC CASSWGSSGGLSYEQYF
TRBJ2-3 NA TRBV5-4 NA TGTGCCAGCAGCCTGGGCGGGGCCCTGGGAGATACGCAGTATTTT CASSLGGALGDTQYF
TRBJ1-1 few TRBV2 NA TGTGCCAGCAGCCCGGAGTTGAACACTGAAGCTTTCTTT CASSPELNTEAFF
TRBJ2-5 NA TRBV7-3 TRBD2 TGTGCCAGCAGCTCCGGACTAGCGGGCCAAGAGACCCAGTACTTC CASSSGLAGQETQYF
TRBJ2-2 NA TRBV5-1 TRBD1 TGCGCCAGCAGCTGGGGACAGGGCGCGAACACCGGGGAGCTGTTTTTT CASSWGQGANTGELFF
TRBJ2-3 few TRBV4-2 NA TGTGCCAGCGGCAGTAGTAGCTCAGATACGCAGTATTTT CASGSSSSDTQYF
TRBJ2-7 NA TRBV12-5 NA TGTGCTAGTGGTCAGGGGGAGGCCTACGAGCAGTACTTC CASGQGEAYEQYF
TRBJ1-3 NA TRBV7-9 TRBD1 TGTGCCAGCAGGGTGACAGGGACTGGAAACACCATATATTTT CASRVTGTGNTIYF
TRBJ1-5 few TRBV7-9 NA TGTGCCAGCAGCGACGGAGGTCAGCCCCAGCATTTT CASSDGGQPQHF
TRBJ1-1 NA TRBV11-2 NA TGTGCCAGCAGCTCGGGGGGGGAAACTGAAGCTTTCTTT CASSSGGETEAFF
TRBJ2-7 NA TRBV7-3 TRBD2 TGTGCCAGCAGCCCGGTCGGGACTAGCGAGACCTACGAGCAGTACTTC CASSPVGTSETYEQYF